This paragraph reports one T cell receptor (beta chain). Its antigen is unidentified. The data were taken from a study of glioma-infiltrating T cells after dendritic cell vaccination. Study summary: Autologous tumor lysate was loaded overnight onto monocyte-derived dendritic cells grown seven days with IL-4 and GM-CSF. Study findings and constraints: The cohort had few patients with full blood and tumor sets.

Primers: 60 V beta forward and 13 J beta reverse. Clones were read by immunoSEQ multiplex PCR, and TCRdb kept only the in-frame ones, dropping some. This sample carries tens of thousands of clones, approximately 80% of them seen once, and the ten largest clones take approximately 2.3%. V gave up 0 bases and J gave up 4 bases, with 19 bases separating them. The CDR3 is 17 amino acids. Germline V gene sequence: CDR1 SGHDT, CDR2 YYEEEE. The chain carries TRBV5-6 and TRBJ1-2, with D tentatively TRBD1 (5 bases). Specimen: blood, collected before dendritic cell vaccination. The sequence was collected from a human donor with glioblastoma. The CDR3 is CASSLDAARGSGYGYTF. CDR3 sequence (DNA): TGTGCCAGCAGCTTGGACGCTGCTCGGGGGTCAGGCTATGGCTACACCTTC.